Below, 20 T cell receptor beta chains from the same sample are listed, as sequenced in a study of identical twins' blood T cells (dated by TCRdb to about 2013). Library preparation used 5' RACE. Reads for this sample came from an Illumina Genome Analyzer IIx. TCRdb reanalyzed the raw reads on its own, using fastp at Q25 for trimming and MiXCR for clone calling, and kept in-frame beta chains. CDR3 protein sequences are deduplicated, and each keeps its most common genes and DNA. The sample includes 350,000 to 400,000 distinct CDR3 sequences, with 25% to 35% observed a single time. Of the sample, about 6% is held by the ten largest clones. Sequenced sample: PBMCs. These receptors came from a woman aged 18-50 years in good health.

This clonotype was counted a few times. The chain is built from TRBV6-2 or TRBV6-3 and TRBJ1-1, with D maybe TRBD1 (5 bases). Germline V CDR1 and CDR2: MNHEY, SVGEGT. V was shortened by 7 bases and J by 5 bases, with 14 bases between the two germline ends. This CDR3 has 13 residues. For the CDR3, the DNA is TGTGCCAGCAACCTACAAGGGGCTACTGAAGCTTTCTTT. Protein: CASNLQGATEAFF.

The chain uses TRBV20-1 and TRBJ1-5; no clear D. V dropped 1 base and J dropped 5 bases, with 3 bases sitting between them. In germline, CDR1 is DFQATT, CDR2 SNEGSKA (reference sequence). The CDR3 is 11 residues long. CDR3 bases: TGCAGTGCTAGAGGGGATCAGCCCCAGCATTTT. As protein: CSARGDQPQHF.

The chain has TRBV20-1 and TRBJ2-1; 10 bases are a match to TRBD2. Germline trimming cut 4 bases from V and 3 bases from J; bases unmatched to any gene: 3. The CDR3 is 14 amino acids. In germline, CDR1 is DFQATT, CDR2 SNEGSKA (reference sequence). This CDR3 reads CSATGLAVYNEQFF. The CDR3 DNA is TGCAGTGCTACTGGACTAGCGGTCTACAATGAGCAGTTCTTC.

Of note for this clonotype: The junction shows a germline mismatch at one end, possibly a read error. CDR3 in DNA: TGCGGAAGCCAGCGGGAGGGGGATACGCAGTATTTT. Residues: CGSQREGDTQYF. The chain is built from TRBV6-6 and TRBJ2-3, with 10 bases lining up with TRBD2. This CDR3 spans 12 amino acids. Germline CDR1 is MNHNY and CDR2 is SVGAGI (reference sequence).

The rearrangement links TRBV29-1 to TRBJ2-3; D uncertain. Trimming took off 2 bases at V and 5 bases at J, with 11 bases between the two ends. CDR1 is SQVTM and CDR2 is ANQGSEA in the germline V gene. This CDR3 spans 13 amino acids. In nucleotides, the CDR3 is TGCAGCGTTGAATTCGGTGCAGGAGATACGCAGTATTTT. This sequence encodes CSVEFGAGDTQYF.

Concerning this clonotype itself: A much larger clone lies one base from this, so it may be a read error. CDR3 nucleotides: TGTGCCAGCATCTTAGTCTTCGTGGGCAGTTCCACTGAAGCTTTCTTT. This gives the protein CASILVFVGSSTEAFF. The chain joins TRBV11-2 to TRBJ1-1; D not resolved. Germline V CDR1 and CDR2: SGHAT, FQNNGV. This CDR3 has 16 amino acids. Full variable domain (missing parts from reference TRBV11-2 and TRBJ1-1): EAGVAQSPRYKIIEKRQSVAFWCNPISGHATLYWYQQILGQGPKLLIQFQNNGVVDDSQLPKDRFSAERLKGVDSTLKIQPAKLEDSAVYLCASILVFVGSSTEAFFGQGTRLTVV.

This chain connects TRBV2 to TRBJ1-4; 8 nucleotides agree with TRBD1. The CDR3 contains 16 residues. After removal of 6 bases from V and 8 bases from J, the junction contained 14 bases not matched to a gene. In germline, CDR1 is SNHLY, CDR2 FYNNEI. The CDR3 sequence: CASRPGQAKAREKLFF. The CDR3 nucleotides read TGTGCCAGCAGACCGGGACAGGCCAAAGCGAGGGAAAAACTGTTTTTT.

This chain connects TRBV29-1 to TRBJ2-7; no clear D gene. The V gene's germline CDR1 is SQVTM and CDR2 ANQGSEA. The CDR3 length is 12 residues. V was shortened by 0 bases and J by 7 bases, with 10 bases between the two germline ends. CDR3 in DNA: TGCAGCGTTGAAGAATCCGACTGGGAGCAGTACTTC. It encodes CSVEESDWEQYF.

This clonotype was counted at least ten times. The CDR3 loop is CSVRGNTEAFF. CDR3 DNA: TGCAGTGTTCGCGGGAACACTGAAGCTTTCTTT. The rearrangement links TRBV29-1 to TRBJ1-1; unclear D gene. Per germline, CDR1 SQVTM and CDR2 ANQGSEA. CDR3 size: 11 residues.

The chain recombines TRBV7-9 with TRBJ1-1; 7 nucleotides match TRBD1. V shed 8 bases, J shed 5 bases, and the junction held 8 bases outside the gene matches. Germline V gene lookup returns CDR1 SEHNR and CDR2 FQNEAQ (reference sequence). This CDR3 is 13 amino acids long. CDR3 residues: CASGTGDRTEAFF. CDR3 sequence (DNA): TGTGCCAGCGGAACAGGGGATAGGACTGAAGCTTTCTTT.

This chain links TRBV12-3 or TRBV12-4 with TRBJ1-1; D possibly corresponds to TRBD1 (5 bases). There are 15 residues in the CDR3. V lost 6 bases to trimming and J lost 5 bases, with 19 bases between them. The CDR3, as DNA: TGTGCCAGCAGGCCGGGGCCAGAAGGCGTGACTGAAGCTTTCTTT. Translation gives CASRPGPEGVTEAFF.

Notes on this clonotype: Sequence at one end of the junction differs from germline and may be a read error. The chain carries TRBV29-1 and TRBJ2-2; D is tentatively TRBD1 or TRBD2 (5 bases each). Per the germline V gene, CDR1 is SQVTM and CDR2 is ANQGSEA. The CDR3 consists of 16 residues. The DNA for the CDR3 is TGCGGCGTTGTCTTTGTGGGACCGGTGTACACCGGGGAGCTGTTTTTT. Its translation: CGVVFVGPVYTGELFF.

This clonotype has only a few counts. The chain uses TRBV25-1 and TRBJ1-2; D is uncertain. The germline V gene encodes CDR1 MGHDK and CDR2 SYGVNS. This CDR3 spans 14 amino acids. Trimming pared 2 bases from V and 8 bases from J, leaving 15 bases between. This CDR3 reads CASSEGGMVIGYTF. The CDR3 DNA sequence: TGTGCCAGCAGTGAAGGAGGGATGGTAATCGGCTACACCTTC.

The chain couples TRBV19 to TRBJ2-1, with 10 nucleotides matching TRBD1. The CDR3 is 15 amino acids. V gave up 8 bases and J gave up 4 bases; unmatched junction bases: 8. CDR1 LNHDA and CDR2 SQIVND come from the germline V gene (reference sequence). In DNA form, the CDR3 reads TGTGCCAGTGGAGTATGGGACAGGGGATACAATGAGCAGTTCTTC. Amino acid sequence: CASGVWDRGYNEQFF.

J is TRBJ2-3 and V is TRBV5-1; no firm D call. CDR3 size: 16 residues. V was pared by 6 bases and J by 1 base, with 18 bases between. Germline V gene sequence: CDR1 SGHRS, CDR2 YFSETQ. CDR3 region: CASIHGRPGGTDTQYF. The CDR3 DNA sequence: TGCGCCAGCATTCATGGACGGCCAGGTGGCACAGATACGCAGTATTTT.

The chain carries TRBV29-1 and TRBJ1-1; tentative D call: TRBD1 (6 bases). The V and J ends lost 5 bases and 5 bases respectively, with 18 bases between them. The length of the CDR3 is 14 residues. Germline V CDR1 and CDR2: SQVTM, ANQGSEA. This CDR3 is CSVREGGSVTEAFF. The CDR3 coding sequence is TGCAGCGTTCGGGAGGGGGGCAGCGTAACTGAAGCTTTCTTT.

This clonotype was counted between two and nine times. CDR3 DNA sequence: TGCGCCAGCAGCCCCATACTAGCGGGGGTTACGTTTTCCAATGAGCAGTTCTTC. It codes for CASSPILAGVTFSNEQFF. The gene calls are TRBV5-1 and TRBJ2-1, with 11 bases that match TRBD2. There are 18 residues in the CDR3. The V gene end was trimmed by 4 bases and the J gene end by 6 bases; junction bases not matched to a gene: 15. Germline CDR1 and CDR2: SGHRS and YFSETQ.

The chain has TRBV18 and TRBJ2-7; 8 positions agree with TRBD1. J was trimmed by 4 bases and V by 3 bases; bases with no gene match: 8. Germline CDR1 KGHSH, CDR2 LQKENI. This CDR3 is built from 15 residues. CDR3 coding DNA: TGTGCCAGCTCACCTCTCCGGGACAGGTTGTACGAGCAGTACTTC. Translating it yields CASSPLRDRLYEQYF.

Here the CDR3 DNA reads TGCAGCGTTGGAGCGGGAACTAGCACAGATACGCAGTATTTT. This codes for CSVGAGTSTDTQYF. J is TRBJ2-3 and V is TRBV29-1, with 7 bases matching TRBD2. CDR1 and CDR2 (germline): SQVTM, ANQGSEA. The trim removed 4 bases at V and 0 bases at J, leaving 4 bases unmatched. The CDR3 spans 14 residues.

This clonotype has a handful of counts. The chain uses TRBV9 and TRBJ1-2; D gene unclear. This CDR3 has 13 residues. The V end was cut by 0 bases, the J end by 5 bases, with 8 bases between. Germline V gene data show CDR1 as SGDLS and CDR2 as YYNGEE. CDR3 loop: CASSVVGGYGYTF. The CDR3 DNA reads TGTGCCAGCAGCGTAGTCGGAGGGTATGGCTACACCTTC. The variable domain in full, completed from reference TRBV9 and TRBJ1-2, reads DSGVTQTPKHLITATGQRVTLRCSPRSGDLSVYWYQQSLDQGLQFLIQYYNGEERAKGNILERFSAQQFPDLHSELNLSSLELGDSALYFCASSVVGGYGYTFGSGTRLTVV.